What follows are 2 T cell receptor beta chains derived from one specimen sequenced in a study of shared clonotypes between healthy human individuals (dated by TCRdb to the early 2020s). Library creation used the immunoSEQ multiplex PCR assay. TCRdb's version of the immuneACCESS table is confined to in-frame rearrangements and falls short of the full clone set. An unresolved V gene accounts for under half of the shortfall where checked; the remainder is of unknown origin. The sample has approximately 2,000,000 clones on record, roughly 93% of them singletons. More than 1.5% of the sample is in the top ten clones. CD8 naive samples consisted of CD45RO-negative cells that were positively selected for CCR7, yielding a CD45RA+CCR7+ population without TemRA cells. Sequences were obtained from naive CD8+ T cells from PBMCs. The cell subset or site label on this specimen signifies: CD45RA+CCR7+. These receptors were collected from a man between 18 and 35 years old in good health. Some clones in this sample may be carry-over from other donors' samples.

In regard to this clone: Its ends do not fully match the called genes, so a read error is possible. The chain carries TRBV5-6 and TRBJ1-5; D gene unclear. CDR1 and CDR2 from the germline V gene are SGHDT and YYEEEE. This CDR3 has 16 amino acids. The CDR3 DNA is TGTGCCAGCAGCTTGGGGACCCTGGCGCAAGGGATAATCGGGGATTTT. It is translated as CASSLGTLAQGIIGDF.

The rearrangement links TRBV27 to TRBJ1-2; D perhaps matches TRBD1 (6 bases). This CDR3 has 14 amino acids. Per germline, CDR1 MNHEY and CDR2 SMNVEV (reference sequence). V shed 3 bases and J shed 7 bases, with 15 bases lying between them. This CDR3 is CASSFQKGGSGYTF. In nucleotides, the CDR3 is TGTGCCAGCAGTTTCCAAAAGGGGGGGAGTGGCTACACCTTC.